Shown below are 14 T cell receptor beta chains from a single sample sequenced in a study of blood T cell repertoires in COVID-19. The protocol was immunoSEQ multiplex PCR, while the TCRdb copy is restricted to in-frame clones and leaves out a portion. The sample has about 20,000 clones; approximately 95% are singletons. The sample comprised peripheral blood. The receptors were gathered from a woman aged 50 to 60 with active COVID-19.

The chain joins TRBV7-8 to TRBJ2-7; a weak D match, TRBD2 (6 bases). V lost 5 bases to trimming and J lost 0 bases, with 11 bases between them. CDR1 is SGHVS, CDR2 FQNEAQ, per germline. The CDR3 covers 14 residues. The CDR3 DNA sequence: TGTGCCAGCAGCCCCCGGGAGACCTCCTACGAGCAGTACTTC. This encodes CASSPRETSYEQYF.

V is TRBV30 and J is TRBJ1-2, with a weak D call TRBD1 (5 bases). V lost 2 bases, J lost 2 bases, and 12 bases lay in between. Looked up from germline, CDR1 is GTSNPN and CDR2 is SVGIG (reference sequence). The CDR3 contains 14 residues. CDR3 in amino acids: CAWSTGRPNYGYTF. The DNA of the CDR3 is TGTGCCTGGAGTACAGGACGGCCCAACTATGGCTACACCTTC.

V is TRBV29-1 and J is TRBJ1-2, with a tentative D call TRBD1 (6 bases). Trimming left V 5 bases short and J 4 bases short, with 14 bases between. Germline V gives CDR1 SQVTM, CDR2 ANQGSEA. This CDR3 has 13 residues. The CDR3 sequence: CSVRTGTIYGYTF. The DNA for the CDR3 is TGCAGCGTTCGCACAGGGACTATCTATGGCTACACCTTC.

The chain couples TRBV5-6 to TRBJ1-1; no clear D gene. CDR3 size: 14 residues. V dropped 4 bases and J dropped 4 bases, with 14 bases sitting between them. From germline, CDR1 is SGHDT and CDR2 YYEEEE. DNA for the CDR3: TGTGCCAGCAGCCACCGGGGTCGCGGCACTGAAGCTTTCTTT. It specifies CASSHRGRGTEAFF.

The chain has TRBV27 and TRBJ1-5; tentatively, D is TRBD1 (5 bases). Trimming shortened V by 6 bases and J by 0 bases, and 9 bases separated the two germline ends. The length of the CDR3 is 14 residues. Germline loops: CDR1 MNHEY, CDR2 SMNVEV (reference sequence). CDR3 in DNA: TGTGCCAGCAGCTGGGGCGGTAGCAATCAGCCCCAGCATTTT. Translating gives CASSWGGSNQPQHF.

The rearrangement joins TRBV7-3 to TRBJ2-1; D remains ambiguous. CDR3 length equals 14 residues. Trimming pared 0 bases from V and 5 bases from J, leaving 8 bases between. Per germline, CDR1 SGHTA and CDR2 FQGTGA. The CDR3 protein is CASSLTRTDNEQFF. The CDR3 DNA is TGTGCCAGCAGCTTAACGCGTACCGACAATGAGCAGTTCTTC.

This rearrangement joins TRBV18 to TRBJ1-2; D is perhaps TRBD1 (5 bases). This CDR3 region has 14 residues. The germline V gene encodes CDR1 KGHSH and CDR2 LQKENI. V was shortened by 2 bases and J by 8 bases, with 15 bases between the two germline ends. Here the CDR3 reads CASSPKAGLAGYTF. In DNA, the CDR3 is TGTGCCAGCTCACCAAAGGCAGGGCTGGCGGGCTACACCTTC.

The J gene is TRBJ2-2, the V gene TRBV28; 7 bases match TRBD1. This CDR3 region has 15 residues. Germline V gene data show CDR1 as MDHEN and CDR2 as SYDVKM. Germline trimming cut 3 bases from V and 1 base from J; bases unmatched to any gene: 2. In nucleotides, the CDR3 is TGTGCCAGCAGTTTCCGGACAGGGAACACCGGGGAGCTGTTTTTT. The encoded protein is CASSFRTGNTGELFF.

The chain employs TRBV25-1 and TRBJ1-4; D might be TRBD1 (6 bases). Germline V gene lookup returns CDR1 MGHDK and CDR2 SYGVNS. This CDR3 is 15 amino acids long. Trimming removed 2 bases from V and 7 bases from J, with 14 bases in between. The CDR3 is CASSEGGRGSEKLFF. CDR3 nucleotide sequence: TGTGCCAGCAGTGAAGGGGGCAGGGGTAGTGAAAAACTGTTTTTT.

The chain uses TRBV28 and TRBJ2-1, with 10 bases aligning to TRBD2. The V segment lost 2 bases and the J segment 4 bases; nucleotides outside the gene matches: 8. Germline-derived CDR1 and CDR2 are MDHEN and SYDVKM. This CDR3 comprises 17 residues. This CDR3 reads CASSLLFGTSAYNEQFF. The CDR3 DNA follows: TGTGCCAGCAGTTTACTATTTGGGACTAGCGCTTACAATGAGCAGTTCTTC.

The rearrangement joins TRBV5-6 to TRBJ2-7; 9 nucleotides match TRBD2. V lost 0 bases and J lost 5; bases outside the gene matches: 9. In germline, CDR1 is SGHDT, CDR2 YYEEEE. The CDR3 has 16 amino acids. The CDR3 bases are TGTGCCAGCAGCTTGGGAACGGGACTAGCTATCCACGAGCAGTACTTC. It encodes CASSLGTGLAIHEQYF.

The CDR3 nucleotides read TGTGCCAGCAGCTTAGAAGCGGGAGTCGCCAACAATGAGCAGTTCTTC. Encoded protein: CASSLEAGVANNEQFF. The chain recombines TRBV11-2 with TRBJ2-1, with 8 bases matching TRBD2. The CDR3 length is 16 residues. CDR1 is SGHAT and CDR2 is FQNNGV in the germline V gene. The trim removed 0 bases at V and 5 bases at J, leaving 6 bases unmatched.

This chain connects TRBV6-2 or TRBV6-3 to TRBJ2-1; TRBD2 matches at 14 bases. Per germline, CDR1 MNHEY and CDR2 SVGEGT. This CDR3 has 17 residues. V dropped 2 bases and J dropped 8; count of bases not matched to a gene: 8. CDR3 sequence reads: CASSYGMTSGRAHEQFF. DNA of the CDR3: TGTGCCAGCAGTTACGGGATGACTAGCGGGAGGGCCCATGAGCAGTTCTTC.

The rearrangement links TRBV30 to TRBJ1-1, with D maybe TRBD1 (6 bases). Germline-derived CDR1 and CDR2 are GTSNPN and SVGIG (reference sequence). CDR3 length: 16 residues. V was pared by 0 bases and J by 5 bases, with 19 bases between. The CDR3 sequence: CAWSVVRPGVETEAFF. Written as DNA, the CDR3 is TGTGCCTGGAGTGTAGTTAGGCCAGGGGTAGAGACTGAAGCTTTCTTT.